This TCR beta chain was documented in a study of T-cell memory formation after mild COVID-19. Whole-study findings and limits: The pre-infection memory compartment contained some responding clones, suggesting cross-reactive memory joined.

TCRdb recomputed calls from the 5' RACE reads with MiXCR, one row per CDR3 protein. Among roughly 240,000 distinct CDR3 sequences listed, approximately 15% were seen once. Worth noting for this clonotype: What it recognizes is unknown.

The CDR3 contains 13 residues. Deletions cut 5 bases from V and 5 bases from J, with 11 bases between. Germline V gene data show CDR1 as SEHNR and CDR2 as FQNEAQ (reference sequence). J is TRBJ2-3 and V is TRBV7-9; D call uncertain. The sequence derives from an adult woman who had mild COVID-19 (a few samples of this study predate the infection). Cell type and time point are not known. Sample: PBMCs or a T cell subset sorted from them (not recorded which). The CDR3 loop reads CASSLEARDTQYF. The CDR3 region has the DNA TGTGCCAGCAGCCTTGAGGCTCGAGATACGCAGTATTTT.